This is a list of T cell receptor beta chains from one sample in a study of human T cells and chemical hapten exposure. TCRdb reprocessed the 5' RACE reads with MiXCR, giving one entry per CDR3 protein. The sample yields around 100,000 distinct CDR3 sequences, 19% seen once. The receptors stem from a human donor in good health. The CDR3 runs from the conserved cysteine through the conserved F or W. D genes are given only for firm matches. Rows may omit the clone size; those that give it use once, few, many or a size class.

TRBV27,TRBD2,.,TRBJ2-7,CASRLAGGSGGEQYF,TGTGCCAGCAGACTAGCGGGGGGTTCGGGGGGCGAGCAGTACTTC
TRBV28,.,.,TRBJ2-1,CASSLDEQFF,TGTGCCAGCAGTCTCGATGAGCAGTTCTTC
TRBV7-9,.,.,TRBJ1-1,CASSPDYRSDTEAFF,TGTGCCAGCAGCCCTGATTACAGGTCAGACACTGAAGCTTTCTTT
TRBV3-1,.,.,TRBJ1-5,CASSQEPSNQPQHF,TGTGCCAGCAGCCAAGAGCCCAGCAATCAGCCCCAGCATTTT
TRBV28,.,few,TRBJ1-1,CASTPTDLNTEAFF,TGTGCCAGCACCCCGACGGATCTGAACACTGAAGCTTTCTTT
TRBV6-2/TRBV6-3,.,few,TRBJ2-1,CASSNPPGGNEQFF,TGTGCCAGCAGTAACCCACCCGGCGGTAATGAGCAGTTCTTC
TRBV6-5,TRBD1,.,TRBJ2-2,CASSQRYRGAGELFF,TGTGCCAGCAGTCAGCGCTACAGGGGAGCCGGGGAGCTGTTTTTT
TRBV12-3/TRBV12-4,TRBD2,.,TRBJ2-7,CASSLTLGLAGASVQQYF,TGTGCCAGCAGTTTAACCCTGGGACTAGCGGGAGCGTCGGTCCAGCAGTACTTC
TRBV4-1,.,few,TRBJ2-4,CASSRPTEGIAKNIQYF,TGCGCCAGCAGCCGACCCACAGAGGGCATAGCCAAAAACATTCAGTACTTC
TRBV30,TRBD2,few,TRBJ2-7,CAWSVPLAGGPFNEQYF,TGTGCCTGGAGTGTACCGCTAGCGGGAGGTCCGTTCAACGAGCAGTACTTC
TRBV27,.,many,TRBJ1-6,CASSLEGYNSPLHF,TGTGCCAGCAGTTTAGAGGGGTATAATTCACCCCTCCACTTT
TRBV29-1,TRBD1,.,TRBJ2-7,CSAQTGAGTYEQYF,TGCAGCGCACAAACAGGGGCCGGCACCTACGAGCAGTACTTC
TRBV29-1,.,few,TRBJ1-2,CSVDYASYGYTF,TGCAGCGTTGATTATGCCTCCTATGGCTACACCTTC
TRBV30,.,few,TRBJ2-1,CAWTGRASLYNEQFF,TGTGCCTGGACCGGTAGGGCTTCCCTCTACAATGAGCAGTTCTTC
TRBV6-5,.,few,TRBJ2-5,CASSPSRAGKETQYF,TGTGCCAGCAGTCCTTCCCGGGCAGGGAAAGAGACCCAGTACTTC
TRBV20-1,TRBD2,.,TRBJ2-7,CSATDLAGGAYEQYF,TGCAGTGCTACCGACCTAGCGGGAGGCGCCTACGAGCAGTACTTC
TRBV7-9,TRBD1,few,TRBJ2-7,CASSSPPGQGYEQYF,TGTGCCAGCAGCTCCCCACCGGGACAGGGTTACGAGCAGTACTTC
TRBV10-2,TRBD2,few,TRBJ2-7,CASSRGGPPGEQYF,TGCGCCAGCAGTCGCGGGGGGCCCCCAGGGGAGCAGTACTTC
TRBV5-1,.,.,TRBJ2-7,CASSLGSRDYEQYF,TGCGCCAGCAGCTTGGGAAGTCGGGACTACGAGCAGTACTTC
TRBV29-1,TRBD1,few,TRBJ2-1,CSDRTGGEGYNEQFF,TGCAGCGATCGGACAGGGGGAGAAGGATACAATGAGCAGTTCTTC
TRBV7-9,.,few,TRBJ1-1,CASSSSIGSPGGTEAFF,TGTGCCAGCAGCTCTTCAATTGGGAGCCCAGGTGGGACTGAAGCTTTCTTT
TRBV7-7,TRBD1,many,TRBJ1-4,CASSSGTAGGEKLFF,TGTGCTAGCAGCTCCGGGACAGCCGGCGGTGAAAAACTGTTTTTT
TRBV6-6,.,.,TRBJ1-1,CASSPDGREAFF,TGTGCCAGCAGTCCGGACGGTAGAGAAGCTTTCTTT
TRBV20-1,.,.,TRBJ1-5,CSARAGPPQPQHF,TGCAGTGCTAGAGCGGGCCCCCCTCAGCCCCAGCATTTT
TRBV7-3,.,.,TRBJ1-1,CASSLTGGAEAFF,TGTGCCAGCAGCTTAACTGGCGGGGCTGAAGCTTTCTTT
TRBV6-6,.,few,TRBJ2-5,CASSPVSAGAQYF,TGTGCCAGCAGCCCCGTGTCGGCCGGCGCCCAGTACTTC
TRBV7-8,.,.,TRBJ2-1,CASSFKILGGNEQFF,TGTGCCAGCAGCTTTAAAATACTAGGAGGCAATGAGCAGTTCTTC
TRBV4-2,.,.,TRBJ1-1,CASTPDGGNTEAFF,TGTGCCAGCACCCCTGACGGCGGGAACACTGAAGCTTTCTTT
TRBV6-5,.,few,TRBJ1-1,CASSYFGVGGGLKAEAFF,TGTGCCAGCAGTTACTTCGGTGTGGGAGGGGGGCTAAAGGCTGAAGCTTTCTTT
TRBV27,TRBD2,few,TRBJ2-5,CASRLAGSQETQYF,TGTGCCAGCAGGCTAGCGGGGTCCCAAGAGACCCAGTACTTC
TRBV28,TRBD1,few,TRBJ1-1,CASSSQGARNTEAFF,TGTGCCAGCAGTTCACAGGGGGCGAGGAACACTGAAGCTTTCTTT
TRBV5-1,.,.,TRBJ1-4,CASREDAVEKLFF,TGCGCCAGCAGGGAGGATGCCGTTGAAAAACTGTTTTTT
TRBV28,.,.,TRBJ2-7,CASGRGEQYF,TGTGCCAGTGGAAGGGGCGAGCAGTACTTC
TRBV11-3,TRBD2,.,TRBJ2-1,CASSLGLAGAGEQFF,TGTGCCAGCAGCTTGGGACTAGCGGGAGCAGGGGAGCAGTTCTTC
TRBV11-3,TRBD1,.,TRBJ2-1,CASSMGRGYEQFF,TGTGCCAGCAGCATGGGCAGGGGGTATGAGCAGTTCTTC
TRBV30,TRBD2,.,TRBJ2-5,CAWSPTSGPLGTQYF,TGTGCCTGGAGCCCCACTAGCGGACCACTGGGGACCCAGTACTTC
TRBV7-9,TRBD2,.,TRBJ2-1,CASSLLTSGRGEQFF,TGTGCCAGCAGCTTATTGACTAGCGGGAGGGGTGAGCAGTTCTTC
TRBV12-3/TRBV12-4,.,many,TRBJ2-3,CASSLSGDTQYF,TGTGCCAGCAGCTTATCGGGGGATACGCAGTATTTT
TRBV7-3,TRBD1,.,TRBJ1-1,CASSQYGTGHTEAFF,TGTGCCAGCAGCCAATACGGGACAGGGCACACTGAAGCTTTCTTT
TRBV5-1,.,few,TRBJ1-1,CASRYIWSENTEAFF,TGCGCCAGCAGGTATATATGGAGTGAGAACACTGAAGCTTTCTTT
TRBV2,TRBD1,.,TRBJ2-3,CASSVPRGLDTDTQYF,TGTGCCAGCAGCGTCCCCAGGGGGCTTGACACAGATACGCAGTATTTT
TRBV19,.,.,TRBJ1-5,CATTLPGQPQHF,TGTGCCACCACCCTCCCCGGGCAGCCCCAGCATTTT
TRBV6-5,.,.,TRBJ2-3,CASSSRGVRSSTDTQYF,TGTGCCAGCAGTTCGAGAGGAGTACGCTCTAGCACAGATACGCAGTATTTT
TRBV6-1,.,.,TRBJ1-2,CASKKANYGDTF,TGTGCCAGCAAGAAAGCTAACTATGGCGACACCTTC
TRBV12-3/TRBV12-4,.,few,TRBJ2-3,CASSRGKSSVTQYF,TGTGCCAGCAGTCGAGGTAAATCGTCAGTTACGCAGTATTTT
TRBV5-5,TRBD1,many,TRBJ2-5,CASSLGQGRETQYF,TGTGCCAGCAGCTTGGGACAGGGGCGAGAGACCCAGTACTTC
TRBV30,.,.,TRBJ2-4,CAWTGEPGHIQYF,TGTGCCTGGACCGGGGAACCCGGCCACATTCAGTACTTC
TRBV12-3/TRBV12-4,TRBD2,.,TRBJ2-3,CASSLELAGVRSDTQYF,TGTGCCAGCAGTTTAGAACTAGCGGGAGTACGATCAGATACGCAGTATTTT
TRBV28,TRBD1,few,TRBJ2-3,CASRDNSGQGPNERYF,TGTGCCAGCAGGGATAATTCGGGACAGGGGCCCAACGAAAGGTATTTT
TRBV7-2,.,few,TRBJ1-1,CASSLWEGRSTEAFF,TGTGCCAGCAGCTTATGGGAAGGGAGAAGCACTGAAGCTTTCTTT
TRBV24-1,TRBD2,few,TRBJ2-3,CATSGGGRASTDTQYF,TGTGCCACCAGTGGAGGCGGGAGGGCTAGCACAGATACGCAGTATTTT
TRBV20-1,TRBD1,.,TRBJ2-5,CSARTWGTGGGETQYF,TGCAGTGCTAGAACTTGGGGAACAGGGGGAGGAGAGACCCAGTACTTC
TRBV28,.,few,TRBJ1-4,CASSLFPVGGGATNEKLFF,TGTGCCAGCAGTTTATTCCCCGTCGGGGGGGGAGCAACTAATGAAAAACTGTTTTTT
TRBV7-8,TRBD2,few,TRBJ2-1,CASSFRVGRAGNEQFF,TGTGCCAGCAGCTTCCGCGTCGGGAGGGCAGGAAATGAGCAGTTCTTC
TRBV15,TRBD1,many,TRBJ1-1,CATSPGTGGRTEAFF,TGTGCCACCAGTCCCGGGACAGGGGGAAGGACTGAAGCTTTCTTT
TRBV3-1,.,.,TRBJ1-2,CASSQDYGQRGYTF,TGTGCCAGCAGCCAAGATTACGGCCAAAGGGGCTACACCTTC
TRBV28,.,few,TRBJ2-7,CASTSLIGARVAEQYF,TGTGCCAGTACGTCTCTGATAGGTGCCAGGGTCGCCGAGCAGTACTTC
TRBV28,.,few,TRBJ1-1,CASSLAVPGAFF,TGTGCCAGCAGTTTAGCGGTCCCTGGAGCTTTCTTT